These 12 T cell receptor beta chains originate from one sample sequenced in a study of tumor and adjacent non-tumor tissue in lung cancer. A modified ARM-PCR protocol with three rounds of nested PCR amplified TCRbeta. A single record per CDR3 protein comes from TCRdb applying MiXCR to the multiplex PCR reads. The table includes 90,000 to 110,000 distinct CDR3 sequences, roughly 80% detected once. No cell sorting was done before RNA was extracted from the tissue. The sequenced sample was lung tumor tissue. The receptors here all came from a woman in her fifties or sixties with non-small cell lung cancer.

Remarks on this clonotype: One end of the junction varies from germline; a read error may be responsible. The chain joins TRBV20-1 to TRBJ2-2; TRBD1 is a possible D gene (6 bases). Germline V gene lookup returns CDR1 DFQATT and CDR2 SNEGSKA (reference sequence). This CDR3 is built from 15 residues. Here the CDR3 reads CSARVTGRDTGELFF. The CDR3 DNA sequence: TGCAGTGCTAGAGTCACAGGGCGTGACACCGGGGAACTGTTTTTT.

Comments on this clonotype: With a much larger clone just one base away, this may be a read error. The gene calls are TRBV28 and TRBJ1-2, with D uncertain. Germline V CDR1 and CDR2: MDHEN, SYDVKM. The CDR3 totals 15 residues. Trimming pared 5 bases from V and 3 bases from J, leaving 16 bases between. CDR3 protein: CASSTPGGSDYGYTF. CDR3 DNA sequence: TGTGCCAGCAGTACCCCGGGAGGTTCGGACTATGGCTACACCTTC.

This clonotype was counted many times. The chain couples TRBV20-1 to TRBJ1-1, with D perhaps TRBD1 (5 bases). The CDR3 is made up of 17 amino acids. Germline V lookup: CDR1 DFQATT, CDR2 SNEGSKA (reference sequence). Between the trimmed V and J ends, which lost 1 base and 0 bases, there was a span of 18 bases. This chain's CDR3 is CSARAPPGTVLNTEAFF. The DNA for the CDR3 is TGCAGTGCTAGAGCGCCGCCGGGGACGGTACTGAACACTGAAGCTTTCTTT.

This clonotype was counted between two and nine times. This chain links TRBV28 with TRBJ2-7; D gene unclear. The CDR3 runs to 11 residues. Trimming stripped 5 bases from V and 9 bases from J, with 11 bases between. Looked up from germline, CDR1 is MDHEN and CDR2 is SYDVKM. CDR3 loop: CASSMLIRQYF. In DNA form, the CDR3 reads TGTGCCAGCAGTATGCTAATAAGGCAGTACTTC.

V is TRBV20-1 and J is TRBJ1-1; D remains unclear. This CDR3 has 12 amino acids. Germline lookup yields CDR1 DFQATT and CDR2 SNEGSKA (reference sequence). V was pared by 1 base and J by 7 bases, with 10 bases between. The CDR3 loop reads CSARGQYIEAFF. Here the CDR3 DNA reads TGCAGTGCTAGAGGGCAGTACATTGAAGCTTTCTTT.

Concerning this clonotype itself: A read error may produce the germline difference seen at one junction end. V gene TRBV20-1 combines with J gene TRBJ2-2; 8 bases match TRBD2. CDR1 is DFQATT and CDR2 is SNEGSKA in the germline V gene (reference sequence). The length of the CDR3 is 16 residues. CDR3 amino acids: CSARDQESGRGRELFF. As DNA, the CDR3 is TGCAGTGCTAGAGATCAGGAAAGCGGGAGAGGCAGGGAACTGTTTTTT.

V usage is TRBV6-2 or TRBV6-3 and J usage is TRBJ2-5, with D perhaps TRBD2 (6 bases). Trimming removed 10 bases from V and 2 bases from J, with 17 bases in between. This CDR3 spans 14 amino acids. Germline V gene data show CDR1 as MNHEY and CDR2 as SVGEGT. The CDR3 DNA is TGTGCCAACGTGCTAGGAGGGAATCAAGAGACCCAGTACTTC. It yields the protein CANVLGGNQETQYF.

The CDR3 protein is CASCYDGHSYNSPLHF. CDR3 DNA sequence: TGTGCCAGCTGCTACGACGGACATTCTTATAATTCACCCCTCCACTTT. The rearrangement links TRBV11-1 to TRBJ1-6, with D maybe TRBD1 (5 bases). Germline V gene lookup returns CDR1 SGHAT and CDR2 FQDESV (reference sequence). The CDR3 length is 16 residues. Trimming stripped 8 bases from V and 4 bases from J, with 18 bases between.

In regard to this clonotype: With a much larger clone just one base away, this may be a read error. The V call is TRBV29-1, the J call TRBJ2-7; D gene uncertain. The CDR3 is 11 amino acids. Per the germline V gene, CDR1 is SQVTM and CDR2 is ANQGSEA. V was clipped by 6 bases and J by 5 bases, with 11 bases between them. This CDR3 reads CSVGTWDEQYF. The CDR3 region has the DNA TGCAGCGTCGGAACATGGGACGAGCAGTACTTC.

This clonotype was seen repeatedly, ten times or more. The J gene is TRBJ1-2, the V gene TRBV29-1, with TRBD1 matching 7 bases. Germline-derived CDR1 and CDR2 are SQVTM and ANQGSEA. This CDR3 contains 11 residues. Unmatched junction bases numbered 3, after V lost 8 bases and J lost 3 bases. The CDR3 DNA is TGCAGCTGTGGACAGGACTATGGCTACACCTTC. It codes for CSCGQDYGYTF.

A note on this clonotype: This CDR3 is missing its conserved last phenylalanine or tryptophan, likely due to a read error. This chain uses TRBV11-1 with TRBJ2-3; D remains unclear. Germline-derived CDR1 and CDR2 are SGHAT and FQDESV (reference sequence). This CDR3 is 13 amino acids long. CDR3 sequence: CASSPLSADTQYL. The CDR3 region has the DNA TGTGCCAGCAGCCCCCTCTCGGCAGATACTCAGTATTTG.

This clonotype was recorded a few times. The V and J genes are TRBV30 and TRBJ1-2; D remains unclear. The CDR3 spans 12 residues. V lost 2 bases, J lost 2 bases, and 6 bases lay in between. Germline CDR1 is GTSNPN and CDR2 is SVGIG (reference sequence). CDR3 DNA: TGTGCCTGGAGTAATGGGAACTATGGCTACACCTTC. Its translation: CAWSNGNYGYTF.